The 31 T cell receptor beta chains below were found in one sample sequenced in a study of blood T cell repertoires in COVID-19. Data came from immunoSEQ multiplex PCR; TCRdb stores just in-frame clones and leaves some out. The sample includes almost 500,000 clones, approximately 91% seen only once; the top ten take around 7.9%. Sequenced input: PBMCs or T cells enriched from blood (not recorded which). The receptors here all came from a woman aged 60-75 years who had recovered from COVID-19.

The chain links TRBV28 to TRBJ1-1; D is unresolved. Germline V gene sequence: CDR1 MDHEN, CDR2 SYDVKM. The CDR3 totals 13 residues. V was trimmed by 7 bases and J by 3 bases, leaving 12 bases between them. CDR3 residues: CASTLRTDTEAFF. CDR3 bases: TGTGCCAGCACCCTACGAACGGACACTGAAGCTTTCTTT. The full variable domain, rest sourced from reference TRBV28 and TRBJ1-1, is DVKVTQSSRYLVKRTGEKVFLECVQDMDHENMFWYRQDPGLGLRLIYFSYDVKMKEKGDIPEGYSVSREKKERFSLILESASTNQTSMYLCASTLRTDTEAFFGQGTRLTVV.

The chain couples TRBV5-4 to TRBJ2-2; 12 bases are shared with TRBD2. The germline CDR1 and CDR2 sequences are SGHNT and YYREEE (reference sequence). This CDR3 has 16 residues. V gave up 1 base and J gave up 6 bases; unmatched junction bases: 4. The CDR3 sequence is CASSLRLAGGPGELFF. The CDR3 bases are TGTGCCAGCAGCTTGAGGCTAGCGGGGGGGCCCGGGGAGCTGTTTTTT. Full variable domain (remainder filled in from reference TRBV5-4 and TRBJ2-2): ETGVTQSPTHLIKTRGQQVTLRCSSQSGHNTVSWYQQALGQGPQFIFQYYREEENGRGNFPPRFSGLQFPNYSSELNVNALELDDSALYLCASSLRLAGGPGELFFGEGSRLTVL.

This clone showed up just once. This chain links TRBV7-2 with TRBJ2-1; TRBD2 is a possible D gene (6 bases). From germline, CDR1 is SGHTA and CDR2 FQGNSA. The CDR3 totals 15 residues. V was cut by 1 base and J by 7 bases, with 14 bases left in between. The chain's CDR3 is CASSLVGGWGNEQFF. The CDR3 DNA sequence: TGTGCCAGCAGCTTAGTGGGAGGTTGGGGAAATGAGCAGTTCTTC.

The chain couples TRBV2 to TRBJ2-3; weak D call: TRBD2 (5 bases). V was shortened by 5 bases and J by 0 bases, with 12 bases between the two germline ends. This CDR3 spans 15 amino acids. Germline V CDR1 and CDR2: SNHLY, FYNNEI. The DNA of the CDR3 is TGTGCCAGCAGTTCCCGGGGAACTAGCACAGATACGCAGTATTTT. Translated: CASSSRGTSTDTQYF.

This clone was seen only once. The rearrangement uses TRBV7-9 and TRBJ1-1, with D possibly matching TRBD1 (5 bases). Germline-derived CDR1 and CDR2 are SEHNR and FQNEAQ (reference sequence). V dropped 5 bases and J dropped 4 bases, with 14 bases sitting between them. The CDR3 contains 14 residues. CDR3 DNA: TGTGCCAGCAGCCCCGTCCGGGGGAGCACTGAAGCTTTCTTT. Translation: CASSPVRGSTEAFF.

This chain joins TRBV19 and TRBJ1-2; D may be TRBD1 (5 bases). The germline CDR1 and CDR2 sequences are LNHDA and SQIVND (reference sequence). V was pared by 5 bases and J by 0 bases, with 13 bases between. There are 15 residues in the CDR3. This chain's CDR3 is CASSFRTRANYGYTF. The CDR3 bases are TGTGCCAGTAGTTTCCGGACACGAGCTAACTATGGCTACACCTTC.

The V call is TRBV5-1, the J call TRBJ1-5; D unresolved. CDR3 length: 16 residues. Trimming removed 0 bases from V and 6 bases from J, with 16 bases in between. CDR1 SGHRS and CDR2 YFSETQ come from the germline V gene. CDR3 region: CASSLDGRESTQPQHF. The CDR3, as DNA: TGCGCCAGCAGCTTGGATGGGAGAGAATCGACTCAGCCCCAGCATTTT.

V usage is TRBV5-1 and J usage is TRBJ2-7, with 8 bases matching TRBD1. The junction had 9 bases not matched to a gene; V was cut back by 4 bases and J by 3 bases. Germline V gene sequence: CDR1 SGHRS, CDR2 YFSETQ. CDR3 length equals 15 residues. This chain's CDR3 is CASSPKGTGIYEQYF. The CDR3 DNA reads TGCGCCAGCAGCCCCAAGGGGACAGGTATCTACGAGCAGTACTTC.

With regard to this clone: In the same sample, other DNA sequences code for this CDR3. The chain links TRBV6-5 to TRBJ1-2; D gene uncertain. The CDR3 is made up of 12 amino acids. Trimming stripped 5 bases from V and 4 bases from J, with 8 bases between. Germline loops: CDR1 MNHEY, CDR2 SVGAGI. DNA for the CDR3: TGTGCCAGCAGTAGTGGCGGCTATGGCTACACCTTC. It codes for CASSSGGYGYTF.

V and J are TRBV5-1 and TRBJ1-4; weak D call: TRBD1 (6 bases). Deletions cut 4 bases from V and 6 bases from J, with 16 bases between. Germline CDR1 is SGHRS and CDR2 is YFSETQ. The CDR3 has 15 residues. CDR3 residues: CASSPTGIGYEKLFF. Written as DNA, the CDR3 is TGCGCCAGCAGCCCAACAGGGATTGGTTATGAAAAACTGTTTTTT.

On this clone: The sample holds other DNA sequences that translate to the same CDR3. The V call is TRBV3-1 (or the pseudogene TRBV3-2), the J call TRBJ1-3; 7 positions match TRBD1. Germline assignment: CDR1 LGHDT and CDR2 YNNKEL (reference sequence). The CDR3 is 15 residues long. The trim removed 1 base at V and 2 bases at J, leaving 2 bases unmatched. CDR3: CASSQGTGPGNTIYF. Here the CDR3 DNA reads TGTGCCAGCAGCCAAGGGACAGGCCCTGGAAACACCATATATTTT.

Concerning this clone: The sample has other DNA sequences that encode this CDR3 too. V and J are TRBV19 and TRBJ1-5; 9 positions match TRBD1. V trimming: 5 bases; J trimming: 4 bases; junction bases outside the gene matches: 12. This CDR3 spans 17 amino acids. The germline V gene encodes CDR1 LNHDA and CDR2 SQIVND (reference sequence). The CDR3 here is CASSLSPGQGGNQPQHF. The CDR3 nucleotides are TGTGCCAGTAGTTTGAGTCCGGGACAGGGAGGTAATCAGCCCCAGCATTTT.

The V call is TRBV10-3, the J call TRBJ1-2, with 8 bases identical to TRBD1. Germline V lookup: CDR1 ENHRY, CDR2 SYGVKD. The CDR3 has 14 amino acids. J was trimmed by 6 bases and V by 3 bases; bases with no gene match: 6. The CDR3 DNA sequence: TGTGCCATCAGTGACCGGACAGGGATTCATGGCTACACCTTC. Its translation: CAISDRTGIHGYTF.

The V call is TRBV11-2, the J call TRBJ2-7, with D unresolved. The germline CDR1 and CDR2 sequences are SGHAT and FQNNGV. The CDR3 is 13 amino acids. V gave up 2 bases and J gave up 8 bases, with 13 bases separating them. The CDR3 here is CASSLIGGLKQYF. The CDR3 coding sequence is TGTGCCAGCAGCTTAATAGGTGGGCTGAAGCAGTACTTC.

The chain combines TRBV27 with TRBJ1-6; TRBD1 aligns across 9 bases. Germline V lookup: CDR1 MNHEY, CDR2 SMNVEV (reference sequence). CDR3 length equals 17 residues. The ends lost 8 bases at V and 5 bases at J; junction bases unmatched: 13. The CDR3 loop is CASCRQGGGRDNSPLHF. In DNA form, the CDR3 reads TGTGCCAGCTGTCGACAGGGGGGTGGTAGAGATAATTCACCCCTCCACTTT.

V usage is TRBV4-1 and J usage is TRBJ1-5, with D unresolved. Germline V gives CDR1 MGHRA, CDR2 YSYEKL. V gave up 1 base and J gave up 5 bases, with 15 bases separating them. The CDR3 loop spans 16 amino acids. The CDR3 sequence: CASSQGVGKADQPQHF. In DNA, the CDR3 is TGCGCCAGCAGCCAAGGAGTAGGCAAGGCGGATCAGCCCCAGCATTTT.

The V call is TRBV6-6, the J call TRBJ2-2, with 16 bases lining up with TRBD2. V lost 5 bases, J lost 4 bases, and 13 bases stayed unmatched. Germline V gene sequence: CDR1 MNHNY, CDR2 SVGAGI (reference sequence). The CDR3 loop spans 20 amino acids. The CDR3 DNA sequence: TGTGCCAGCAGTCCAGTCCCGGGACTAGCGGGGGGGCCTGGCACCGGGGAGCTGTTTTTT. Translated, it gives CASSPVPGLAGGPGTGELFF.

In this sample, this clone turned up once. V gene TRBV5-6 combines with J gene TRBJ1-5; D not resolved. Trimming took 1 base from V and 4 from J, leaving 9 bases between them. Germline loops: CDR1 SGHDT, CDR2 YYEEEE. The CDR3 is made up of 14 amino acids. The CDR3 bases are TGTGCCAGCAGCTTGAAAGGGAGGAATCAGCCCCAGCATTTT. Protein sequence: CASSLKGRNQPQHF.

In DNA, the CDR3 is TGTGCCAGCAGCCCTCCGGGACAAACGAACACTGAAGCTTTCTTT. Its translation is CASSPPGQTNTEAFF. The V gene is TRBV7-6, the J gene TRBJ1-1, with D maybe TRBD1 (6 bases). CDR1 is SGHVS and CDR2 is FNYEAQ in the germline V gene. This CDR3 contains 15 residues. V was trimmed by 5 bases and J by 1 base, leaving 14 bases between them.

The chain employs TRBV7-9 and TRBJ2-1, with D maybe TRBD2 (5 bases). CDR3 length: 17 residues. The V gene's germline CDR1 is SEHNR and CDR2 FQNEAQ (reference sequence). Between the trimmed V and J ends, which lost 3 bases and 0 bases, there was a span of 15 bases. The CDR3 DNA follows: TGTGCCAGCAGCTTCACCCGGCCGGGGAGCTCCTACAATGAGCAGTTCTTC. This codes for CASSFTRPGSSYNEQFF.

The chain uses TRBV19 and TRBJ1-2; TRBD1 matches 7 bases. V shed 5 bases and J 3 bases; nucleotides not matched to a gene: 12. Germline V CDR1 and CDR2: LNHDA, SQIVND (reference sequence). The CDR3 spans 16 residues. The CDR3 is CASSPIRGGPYYGYTF. As DNA, the CDR3 is TGTGCCAGTAGTCCAATAAGAGGGGGCCCCTACTATGGCTACACCTTC.

The V gene is TRBV5-6, the J gene TRBJ2-3; 7 nucleotides align to TRBD1. V was clipped by 4 bases and J by 15 bases; unmatched bases: 8. Germline CDR1 is SGHDT and CDR2 is YYEEEE. The CDR3 contains 11 residues. DNA of the CDR3: TGTGCCAGCAGCCGGGACAGTCGACAATATTTT. It is translated as CASSRDSRQYF.

The chain combines TRBV18 with TRBJ2-7; D gene uncertain. This CDR3 is built from 14 residues. Germline V gene data show CDR1 as KGHSH and CDR2 as LQKENI. The V end was cut by 5 bases, the J end by 1 base, with 12 bases between. The CDR3 nucleotides read TGTGCCAGCTCATCACAGACTGGGTCCTACGAGCAGTACGTC. The encoded protein is CASSSQTGSYEQYV.

This clone was seen a few times. The rearrangement links TRBV10-2 to TRBJ2-3; TRBD2 matches 11 bases. The CDR3 spans 15 residues. The ends lost 6 bases at V and 4 bases at J; junction bases unmatched: 6. Germline V gives CDR1 WSHSY, CDR2 SAAADI. CDR3 DNA: TGCGCCAGCAGGGCCTATAGCGGGGGGGCAGATACGCAGTATTTT. Its translation is CASRAYSGGADTQYF.

The rearrangement joins TRBV7-9 to TRBJ2-5; maybe TRBD1 (5 bases). The V and J ends lost 1 base and 5 bases respectively, with 14 bases between them. Germline loops: CDR1 SEHNR, CDR2 FQNEAQ (reference sequence). The CDR3 runs to 15 residues. The CDR3 reads CASSLGQGWTETQYF. CDR3 bases: TGTGCCAGCAGCTTAGGTCAGGGTTGGACGGAGACCCAGTACTTC.

This chain uses TRBV5-1 with TRBJ1-6; 7 bases are a match to TRBD1. This CDR3 region has 15 residues. Germline CDR1 is SGHRS and CDR2 is YFSETQ. The V and J ends lost 4 bases and 7 bases, in that order; junction bases with no gene match: 8. The CDR3 loop is CASSRIGGRNSPLHF. DNA for the CDR3: TGCGCCAGCAGCCGGATAGGGGGCCGCAATTCACCCCTCCACTTT.

This sequence joins TRBV4-2 and TRBJ1-1; 12 positions match TRBD1. The CDR3 spans 17 residues. Germline V gene data show CDR1 as LGHNA and CDR2 as YNFKEQ. Germline trimming cut 3 bases from V and 11 bases from J; bases unmatched to any gene: 16. This CDR3 is CASSQNIPGQGAGEAFF. CDR3 sequence (DNA): TGTGCCAGCAGCCAGAATATTCCGGGACAGGGGGCTGGCGAGGCTTTCTTT.

V and J are TRBV25-1 and TRBJ2-3; TRBD1 might be the D (6 bases). This CDR3 has 12 residues. In germline, CDR1 is MGHDK, CDR2 SYGVNS. Trimming stripped 10 bases from V and 2 bases from J, with 10 bases between. The CDR3 DNA is TGTGCCACTCGACAGGACACAGATACGCAGTATTTT. It codes for CATRQDTDTQYF.

In its sample, this clone was seen a few times. This sequence joins TRBV19 and TRBJ1-2; TRBD1 agrees at 8 bases. With 8 bases clipped from V and 4 bases from J, the junction kept 6 bases outside the gene matches. The CDR3 is made up of 13 amino acids. CDR1 is LNHDA and CDR2 is SQIVND in the germline V gene (reference sequence). The CDR3 nucleotides are TGTGCCAGTTCCAAGGGACAGGTCTATGGCTACACCTTC. Translation: CASSKGQVYGYTF.

This clone was counted between two and nine times. The J gene is TRBJ1-6, the V gene TRBV28, with D uncertain. The V end was cut by 2 bases, the J end by 7 bases, with 6 bases between. In germline, CDR1 is MDHEN, CDR2 SYDVKM. The CDR3 totals 13 residues. The CDR3 sequence: CASSLVKNSPLHF. The CDR3 DNA is TGTGCCAGCAGTTTAGTTAAAAATTCACCCCTCCACTTT.

The chain employs TRBV2 and TRBJ2-1, with 14 nucleotides matching TRBD2. The V gene's germline CDR1 is SNHLY and CDR2 FYNNEI. CDR3 length equals 15 residues. V shed 4 bases, J shed 13 bases, and the junction held 9 bases outside the gene matches. CDR3 loop: CASSAGLAGAHPQFF. The CDR3 DNA sequence: TGTGCCAGCAGTGCGGGACTAGCGGGGGCCCATCCCCAGTTCTTC.